This T cell receptor (beta chain) originates from a study of response to subunit inactivated influenza vaccine. General study findings and limits: Few additional T cells are recruited per seasonal influenza vaccination, authors suggested.

TCRdb itself ran the RT-PCR reads through MiXCR, one entry per CDR3 protein. The data contain over 300,000 distinct CDR3 sequences, just over 20% of them seen just once; the ten biggest clones take up about 9.4%. About this clonotype itself: The antigen is undetermined.

The clonotype originates from a man aged 45-69 years who received an inactivated influenza vaccine. This material consisted of PBMCs from blood, taken 21 months after vaccination.

As DNA, the CDR3 is TGTGCCAGCAGTTCGGACTGGCGGGCCAATCAGCCCCAGCATTTT. It encodes CASSSDWRANQPQHF. The V gene is TRBV27, the J gene TRBJ1-5, with D hard to call. CDR1 and CDR2 from the germline V gene are MNHEY and SMNVEV (reference sequence). There are 15 residues in the CDR3. V lost 4 bases, J lost 3 bases, and 13 bases lay in between.